This T cell receptor (beta chain) was captured in a study of shared clonotypes between healthy human individuals. In the study overall: CD4 naive cells filled three plates per donor, CD4 memory three, CD8 naive two and CD8 memory one. Study outcomes and limitations: Non-shared clonotypes showed lower generation probabilities than clonotypes common to all four donors.

Into CD45RA+ naive and CD45RA-negative memory subsets, the CD4+ cells were split. Libraries were prepared by immunoSEQ multiplex PCR; TCRdb keeps only in-frame clonotypes and omits some of them. This sample has about 2.4 million clones, with 90% to 95% found just once. CDR1 and CDR2 from the germline V gene are SQVTM and ANQGSEA. This CDR3 is built from 13 residues. Between the trimmed V and J ends, which lost 7 bases and 0 bases, there was a span of 13 bases. Details on this clone: Antigen specificity is unknown.

Sequencing was performed on naive CD4+ T cells from PBMCs. Described subset: CD45RA+ positively selected. This TCR was sampled from a man aged 18 to 35 in good health. Some clones in this sample may be carry-over from other donors' samples. V usage is TRBV29-1 and J usage is TRBJ2-7; maybe TRBD1 (7 bases). CDR3 bases: TGCAGCGGGCGGGACAGTAGCTCCTACGAGCAGTACTTC. Amino acid sequence: CSGRDSSSYEQYF.